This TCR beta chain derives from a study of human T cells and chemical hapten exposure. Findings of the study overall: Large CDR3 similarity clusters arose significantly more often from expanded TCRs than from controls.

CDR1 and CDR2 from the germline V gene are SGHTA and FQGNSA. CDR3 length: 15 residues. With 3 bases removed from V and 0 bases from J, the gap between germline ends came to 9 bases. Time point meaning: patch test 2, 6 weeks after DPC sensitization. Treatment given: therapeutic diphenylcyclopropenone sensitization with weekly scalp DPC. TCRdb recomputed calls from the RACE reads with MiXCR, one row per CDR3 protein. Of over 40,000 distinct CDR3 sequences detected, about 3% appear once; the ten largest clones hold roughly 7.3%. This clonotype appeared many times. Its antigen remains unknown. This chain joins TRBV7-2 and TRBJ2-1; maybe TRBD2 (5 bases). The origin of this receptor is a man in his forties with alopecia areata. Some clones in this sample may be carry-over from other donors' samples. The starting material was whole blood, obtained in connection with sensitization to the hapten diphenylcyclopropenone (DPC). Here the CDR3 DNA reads TGTGCCAGCAGCTTCCGGGAAAGCTCCTACAATGAGCAGTTCTTC. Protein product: CASSFRESSYNEQFF.